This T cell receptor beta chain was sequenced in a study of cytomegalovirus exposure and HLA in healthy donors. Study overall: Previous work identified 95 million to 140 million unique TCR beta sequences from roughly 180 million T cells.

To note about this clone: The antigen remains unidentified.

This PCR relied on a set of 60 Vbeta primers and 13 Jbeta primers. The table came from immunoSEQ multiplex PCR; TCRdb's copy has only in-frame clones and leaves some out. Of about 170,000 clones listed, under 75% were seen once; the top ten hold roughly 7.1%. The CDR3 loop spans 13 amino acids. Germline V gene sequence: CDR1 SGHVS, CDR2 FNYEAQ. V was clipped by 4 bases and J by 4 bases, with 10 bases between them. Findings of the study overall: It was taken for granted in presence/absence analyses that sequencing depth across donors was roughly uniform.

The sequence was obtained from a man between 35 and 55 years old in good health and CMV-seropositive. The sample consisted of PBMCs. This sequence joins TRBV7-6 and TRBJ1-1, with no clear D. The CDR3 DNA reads TGTGCCAGCAGCTGGAGACGGGGCACTGAAGCTTTCTTT. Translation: CASSWRRGTEAFF.